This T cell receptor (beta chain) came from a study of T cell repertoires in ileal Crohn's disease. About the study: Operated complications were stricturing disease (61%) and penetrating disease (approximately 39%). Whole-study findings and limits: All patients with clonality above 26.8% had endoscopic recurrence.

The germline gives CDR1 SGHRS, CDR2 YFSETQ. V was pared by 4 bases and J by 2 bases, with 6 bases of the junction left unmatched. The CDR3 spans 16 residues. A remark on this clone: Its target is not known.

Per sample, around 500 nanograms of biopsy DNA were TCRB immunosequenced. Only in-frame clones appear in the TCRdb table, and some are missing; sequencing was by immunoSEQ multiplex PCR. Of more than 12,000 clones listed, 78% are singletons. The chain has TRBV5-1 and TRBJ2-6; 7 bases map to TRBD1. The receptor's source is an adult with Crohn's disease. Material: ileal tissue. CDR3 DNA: TGCGCCAGCAGCACCCAAGGGACAGCTGGGGCCAACGTCCTGACTTTC. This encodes CASSTQGTAGANVLTF.